The source of this TCR beta chain is a study of CD4 T cell repertoires in COVID-19. About the research overall: Other coronavirus spike proteins restimulated relabeled CFSE-low cells expanded with IL-2 for approximately eleven days. Study observations and caveats: Some SARS-CoV-2 clonotypes, between roughly 7 and 27%, recurred in SARS-CoV and/or HKU1 cultures. Two or all three memory subsets shared several highly expanded SARS-CoV-2-reactive clonotypes.

Sequencing was done directly on freshly isolated, uncultured memory T cells. Profiled with immunoSEQ multiplex PCR; TCRdb holds only in-frame clones, not every one. The profile shows approximately 24,000 clones, more than 85% of them singletons. In the case of this clone: Its matching antigen is unknown.

The sample was circulating follicular helper CD4+ T cells (cTfh) from blood, taken before the COVID-19 pandemic. This clonotype originated in a human donor who had COVID-19.

CDR3 protein: CASKKGQGNTEAFF. DNA of the CDR3: TGTGCCAGCAAGAAGGGACAGGGCAACACTGAAGCTTTCTTT. J is TRBJ1-1 and V is TRBV6-5, with TRBD1 matching 9 bases. Per germline, CDR1 MNHEY and CDR2 SVGAGI. The CDR3 consists of 14 residues. V was clipped by 7 bases and J by 2 bases; unmatched bases: 5.